One and the same sample provided the 12 T cell receptor beta chains below, sequenced in a study of T cell repertoires in cytomegalovirus infection. TCRdb called the reads again in MiXCR, with one record for every CDR3 protein. The data hold approximately 500,000 distinct CDR3 sequences, with 16% observed a single time. The sample was CD8+ T cells from PBMCs. Every receptor here comes from a human donor in good health (CMV status not recorded). Some clones in this sample may be carry-over from other donors' samples.

Many counts were recorded for this clonotype. This chain connects TRBV24-1 to TRBJ2-2, with D possibly being TRBD1 (6 bases). The CDR3 runs 17 residues. The germline V gene has CDR1 KGHDR and CDR2 SFDVKD. Deletions cut 4 bases from V and 4 bases from J, with 18 bases between. Written as DNA, the CDR3 is TGTGCCACCAGTGACTGGGCAGGGACATCAGGCACCGGGGAGCTGTTTTTT. It specifies CATSDWAGTSGTGELFF.

This clonotype was picked up many times. The V call is TRBV6-6, the J call TRBJ2-7, with 7 bases fitting TRBD2. CDR3 size: 15 residues. The V and J ends lost 4 bases and 2 bases, in that order; junction bases with no gene match: 8. Germline lookup yields CDR1 MNHNY and CDR2 SVGAGI (reference sequence). The CDR3 DNA follows: TGTGCCAGCAGTTTAGAGGCGGGGGATACCTACGAGCAGTACTTC. This translates into CASSLEAGDTYEQYF.

This clonotype appeared many times. The gene calls are TRBV4-1 and TRBJ2-3; TRBD2 matches 7 bases. The length of the CDR3 is 16 residues. Losses at the gene ends were 1 base for V and 2 bases for J; bases not matched to a gene: 6. Looked up from germline, CDR1 is MGHRA and CDR2 is YSYEKL. In DNA, the CDR3 is TGCGCCAGCAGCCAAGCGGGACTACCTAACACAGATACGCAGTATTTT. This encodes CASSQAGLPNTDTQYF.

In this sample, this clonotype turned up a few times. The J gene is TRBJ1-1, the V gene TRBV11-2; D is ambiguous. Germline CDR1 SGHAT, CDR2 FQNNGV. The ends were cut back, 2 bases at V and 0 bases at J, with 10 bases in the middle. This CDR3 contains 15 residues. For the CDR3, the DNA is TGTGCCAGCAGCTTAATATGGGAATTGAACACTGAAGCTTTCTTT. This gives the protein CASSLIWELNTEAFF.

A single count supports this clonotype. A much bigger clone sits one base away, suggesting this may be a read error. The rearrangement joins TRBV27 to TRBJ2-2, with TRBD1 matching 9 bases. Germline V gives CDR1 MNHEY, CDR2 SMNVEV (reference sequence). The CDR3 is made up of 15 amino acids. CDR3 coding DNA: TGTGCCAGCAGTTCCGGGACAGGGTTGGCCGGGGAGCTGCTTTTT. It specifies CASSSGTGLAGELLF.

This clonotype showed up many times. The chain couples TRBV7-6 to TRBJ2-7; D perhaps matches TRBD1 (6 bases). The CDR3 contains 14 residues. V was pared by 5 bases and J by 3 bases, with 14 bases between. Germline values: CDR1 SGHVS, CDR2 FNYEAQ. The DNA for the CDR3 is TGTGCCAGCAGCCTTACAGGGAGCCTCTACGAGCAGTACTTC. Protein: CASSLTGSLYEQYF.

There are many counts of this clonotype. V and J are TRBV7-9 and TRBJ1-1, with D possibly matching TRBD1 (5 bases). V gave up 4 bases and J gave up 0 bases, with 15 bases separating them. The CDR3 sequence is 16 residues long. Germline assignment: CDR1 SEHNR and CDR2 FQNEAQ (reference sequence). The CDR3 DNA is TGTGCCAGCAGCTCCGGGGGGGGGACCATGAACACTGAAGCTTTCTTT. It yields the protein CASSSGGGTMNTEAFF.

This clonotype was detected many times. Written as DNA, the CDR3 is TGTGCCAGCAGCTTATCGGCAGATGAGCAGTTCTTC. Encoded protein: CASSLSADEQFF. This chain uses TRBV7-2 with TRBJ2-1; D gene ambiguous. The CDR3 is 12 residues long. The V end lost 2 bases, the J end lost 8 bases, and 7 bases lay between the germline ends. Germline values: CDR1 SGHTA, CDR2 FQGNSA.

This clonotype was found many times. V is TRBV5-1 and J is TRBJ1-1; the D is unclear. Trimming cost V 4 bases and J 6 bases, with 10 bases left between them. Germline V gives CDR1 SGHRS, CDR2 YFSETQ. This CDR3 spans 12 amino acids. The CDR3 sequence: CASSPPGAEAFF. DNA of the CDR3: TGCGCCAGCAGCCCTCCGGGAGCTGAAGCTTTCTTT.

This clonotype was picked up many times. The chain joins TRBV12-3 or TRBV12-4 to TRBJ2-3; 11 bases line up with TRBD2. The J segment lost 2 bases and the V segment lost 5 bases, leaving 21 bases of the junction unmatched. The CDR3 loop spans 21 amino acids. The CDR3: CASSPNPTSGSLGVDTDTQYF. The CDR3 coding sequence is TGTGCCAGCAGTCCAAACCCAACTAGCGGGAGCTTGGGGGTTGACACAGATACGCAGTATTTT.

This clonotype has a handful of counts. V and J are TRBV27 and TRBJ2-7; weak D call: TRBD2 (5 bases). The V end was cut by 6 bases, the J end by 3 bases, with 15 bases between. CDR3 length: 14 residues. Germline V gives CDR1 MNHEY, CDR2 SMNVEV (reference sequence). The CDR3 sequence: CASSPAGAGYEQYF. Written as DNA, the CDR3 is TGTGCCAGCAGCCCAGCCGGCGCGGGCTACGAGCAGTACTTC.

This clonotype was observed a few times. The chain recombines TRBV27 with TRBJ1-1, with a tentative D call TRBD1 (6 bases). The CDR3 spans 14 residues. V lost 6 bases to trimming and J lost 0 bases, with 11 bases between them. Germline CDR1 reads MNHEY; CDR2 reads SMNVEV (reference sequence). CDR3 amino acids: CASSPNRVNTEAFF. The CDR3 DNA sequence: TGTGCCAGCAGCCCAAACAGGGTGAACACTGAAGCTTTCTTT.